Below, 6 T cell receptor beta chains from the same sample are listed, as sequenced in a study of blood T cells in healthy people across ages. Combining a sample-barcoded 5' primer with a J-beta primer mix, a second PCR ran for roughly 6 to 11 cycles. Each CDR3 protein gets one entry after TCRdb re-called the 5' RACE reads with MiXCR. The sample yields roughly 1.6 million distinct CDR3 sequences, about 32% seen once. The specimen was blood. These receptors were obtained from a woman younger than 45 in good health.

This clonotype was counted only a few times. The chain has TRBV24-1 and TRBJ2-2, with unresolved D. Germline V gene lookup returns CDR1 KGHDR and CDR2 SFDVKD. The CDR3 has 13 residues. V was pared by 3 bases and J by 5 bases, with 6 bases between. The CDR3 DNA is TGTGCCACCAGTGATCCGTGGACCGGGGAGCTGTTTTTT. As protein: CATSDPWTGELFF.

The table lists this clonotype with a few counts. The chain is built from TRBV7-9 and TRBJ1-4, with D possibly matching TRBD1 (5 bases). This CDR3 comprises 13 residues. Trimming cost V 5 bases and J 6 bases, with 10 bases left between them. CDR1 is SEHNR and CDR2 is FQNEAQ in the germline V gene (reference sequence). The CDR3: CASSTDSYEKLFF. Here the CDR3 DNA reads TGTGCCAGCAGCACCGACAGTTATGAAAAACTGTTTTTT.

The chain uses TRBV28 and TRBJ2-3; 8 bases fit TRBD2. The trim removed 6 bases at V and 4 bases at J, leaving 12 bases unmatched. The germline gives CDR1 MDHEN, CDR2 SYDVKM. CDR3 length equals 16 residues. The DNA for the CDR3 is TGTGCCAGCAGCCCCCAAGGACTAGCAGGAGCAGATACGCAGTATTTT. It specifies CASSPQGLAGADTQYF.

The J gene is TRBJ2-3, the V gene TRBV7-9; no firm D call. CDR3 length: 16 amino acids. The germline gives CDR1 SEHNR, CDR2 FQNEAQ (reference sequence). The V end was cut by 5 bases, the J end by 1 base, with 16 bases between. The CDR3 bases are TGTGCCAGCAGCCCGCCCGGGTCACGCGGCACAGATACGCAGTATTTT. Its protein is CASSPPGSRGTDTQYF. The whole variable domain, filled in from reference TRBV7-9 and TRBJ2-3, reads DTGVSQNPRHKITKRGQNVTFRCDPISEHNRLYWYRQTLGQGPEFLTYFQNEAQLEKSRLLSDRFSAERPKGSFSTLEIQRTEQGDSAMYLCASSPPGSRGTDTQYFGPGTRLTVL.

The chain links TRBV20-1 to TRBJ2-2, with TRBD1 matching 8 bases. J lost 0 bases, V lost 4 bases, and 10 bases had no gene match. The V gene's germline CDR1 is DFQATT and CDR2 SNEGSKA (reference sequence). The CDR3 has 17 amino acids. The CDR3 DNA reads as TGCAGTGCTACTATGAGCACGGGACAGGCGAACACCGGGGAGCTGTTTTTT. Its translation: CSATMSTGQANTGELFF.

CDR3 residues: CASSESGTENSPLHF. The DNA of the CDR3 is TGTGCCAGCAGTGAAAGTGGGACAGAGAATTCACCCCTCCACTTT. J is TRBJ1-6 and V is TRBV2, with TRBD1 matching over 7 bases. There are 15 residues in the CDR3. The junction had 5 bases not matched to a gene; V was cut back by 2 bases and J by 7 bases. Germline CDR1 SNHLY, CDR2 FYNNEI.